The T cell receptor beta chain described here comes from a study of T cell changes during pregnancy in multiple sclerosis. Profiling relied on immunoSEQ multiplex PCR, and the TCRdb table lists in-frame clones only, not all of them. The table includes around 30,000 clones, about 93% detected once. CDR1 is SGHRS and CDR2 is YFSETQ in the germline V gene. The CDR3 is 15 residues long. Trimming stripped 3 bases from V and 6 bases from J, with 18 bases between. The sequences come from CD4+ T cells from peripheral blood mononuclear cells, collected after pregnancy. The TCR sequence derives from a female donor with multiple sclerosis, enrolled in a pregnancy study. The V call is TRBV5-1, the J call TRBJ1-2; D not certain. The CDR3 sequence: CASSSSRAGSNGYTF. In DNA, the CDR3 is TGCGCCAGCAGCTCCTCGAGGGCGGGTTCGAATGGCTACACCTTC.